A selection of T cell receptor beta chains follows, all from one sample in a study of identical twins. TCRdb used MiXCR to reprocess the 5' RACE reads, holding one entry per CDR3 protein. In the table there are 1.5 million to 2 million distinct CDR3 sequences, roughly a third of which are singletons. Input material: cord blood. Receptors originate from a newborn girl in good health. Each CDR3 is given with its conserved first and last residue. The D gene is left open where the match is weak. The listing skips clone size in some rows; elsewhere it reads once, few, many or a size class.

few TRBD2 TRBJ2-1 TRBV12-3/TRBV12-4 TGTGCCAGCAGTCGTAAACTAGCGGCCTCCTACAATGAGCAGTTCTTC CASSRKLAASYNEQFF
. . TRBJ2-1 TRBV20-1 TGCAGTGCTATTCTGGCAAGAAGATACAATGAGCAGTTCTTC CSAILARRYNEQFF
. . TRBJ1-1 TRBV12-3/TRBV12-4 TGTGCCAGCAGTTTCCCCCATCCTATGAACACTGAAGCTTTCTTT CASSFPHPMNTEAFF
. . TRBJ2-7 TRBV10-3 TGTGCCGTCAGTGACCGGAACAGAACCTACGAGCAGTACTTC CAVSDRNRTYEQYF
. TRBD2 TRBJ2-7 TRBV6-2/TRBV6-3 TGTGCCACCCGACCGGGGGGGCCAAGTTACGAGCAGTACTTC CATRPGGPSYEQYF
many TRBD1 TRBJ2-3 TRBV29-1 TGCAGCGTTGACGGACAGGCAGTGGATACGCAGTATTTT CSVDGQAVDTQYF
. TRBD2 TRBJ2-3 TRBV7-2 TGTGCCAGCAGCTGGAGGACTAGCGTGCCCACAGATACGCAGTATTTT CASSWRTSVPTDTQYF
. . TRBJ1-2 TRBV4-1 TGCGCCAGCAGCCACACCATGGAAAGAGGCGGCTACACCTTC CASSHTMERGGYTF
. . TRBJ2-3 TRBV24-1 TGTGCCACCAGTGTTAATCAGGTCGGTCTGGCGGCAGATACGCAGTATTTT CATSVNQVGLAADTQYF
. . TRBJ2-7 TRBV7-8 TGTGCCAGCAGCAAGGGCGTCGGGGGTCCCTACGAGCAGTACTTC CASSKGVGGPYEQYF
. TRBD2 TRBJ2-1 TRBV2 TGTGCCAGCAGTGGGGGGGGAACGGCCTACAATGAGCAGTTCTTC CASSGGGTAYNEQFF
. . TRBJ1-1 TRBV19 TGTGCCAGTAGTCGGGACGGAAAGAACACTGAAGCTTTCTTT CASSRDGKNTEAFF
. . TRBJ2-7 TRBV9 TGTGCCAGCTCCGAAGGGGGACCTGCCTACGAGCAGTACTTC CASSEGGPAYEQYF
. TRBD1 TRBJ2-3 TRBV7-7 TGTGCTAGCAGCATACAGGGGCGCGAGGGTACGCAGTATTTT CASSIQGREGTQYF
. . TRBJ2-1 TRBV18 TGTGCCAGCTCACCAATCGGCAGACACAATGAGCAGTTCTTC CASSPIGRHNEQFF
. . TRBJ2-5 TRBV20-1 TGCAGTGCTAGTTGGGGGGCGCGAAACAATGAGCAGTACTTC CSASWGARNNEQYF
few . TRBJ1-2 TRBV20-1 TGCAGTGAAAGGACCGGCTACACCTTC CSERTGYTF
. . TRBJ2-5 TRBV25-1 TGTGCCAGCAGTCATCCCTTACAAGAGACCCAGTACTTC CASSHPLQETQYF
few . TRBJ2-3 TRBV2 TGTGCCAGCAACGAAAGGGACATCTCCACAGATACGCAGTATTTT CASNERDISTDTQYF
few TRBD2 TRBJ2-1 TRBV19 TGTGCCAGTAGACCCTATCTTGCGGGGGGGCGGGAGCAGTTCTTC CASRPYLAGGREQFF
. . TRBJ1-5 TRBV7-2 TGTGCCAGCAGCATCGACTCGGGCAATCAGCCCCAGCATTTT CASSIDSGNQPQHF
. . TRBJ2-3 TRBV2 TGTGCCAGCAGTACCCATCCCCCAGATACGCAGTATTTT CASSTHPPDTQYF
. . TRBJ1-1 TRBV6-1 TGTGCCAGCGGCCGGGGCACTGAAGCTTTCTTT CASGRGTEAFF
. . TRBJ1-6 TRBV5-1 TGCGCCAGCACCTTCCGGGACTTGGATTCACCCCTCCACTTT CASTFRDLDSPLHF
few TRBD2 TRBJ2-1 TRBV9 TGTGCCAGCAGCGTTTTAAGTGCGGGGGGGAACAATGAGCAGTTCTTC CASSVLSAGGNNEQFF
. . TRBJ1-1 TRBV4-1 TGCGCCAGCAGCCAAGGATCAGGGCACACTGAAGCTTTCTTT CASSQGSGHTEAFF
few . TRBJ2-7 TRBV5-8 TGTGCTAGCAGCTTGTACGTACGGGACAACTCCTACGAGCAGTACTTC CASSLYVRDNSYEQYF
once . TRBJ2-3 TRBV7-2 TGTGCCAGCACCGTGGCGGGGGCCGTCACAGATACGCAGTATTTT CASTVAGAVTDTQYF
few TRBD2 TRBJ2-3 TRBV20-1 TGCAGTGCCAGCGGGACTAGCGGCCTCCACACAGATACGCAGTATTTT CSASGTSGLHTDTQYF
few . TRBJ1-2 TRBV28 TGTGCCAGCAGCAATGCGTTAGTTAACTATGGCTACACCTTC CASSNALVNYGYTF
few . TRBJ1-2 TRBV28 TGTGCCACCCACTCCCCGGGGTATGGCTACACCTTC CATHSPGYGYTF
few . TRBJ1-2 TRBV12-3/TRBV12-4 TGTGCCAGCAGTGTCAGTAGGAGGCGGAACTATGGCTACACCTTC CASSVSRRRNYGYTF
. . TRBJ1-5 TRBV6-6 TGTGCCAGCATTAAGGACAGCGGCAATCAGCCCCAGCATTTT CASIKDSGNQPQHF
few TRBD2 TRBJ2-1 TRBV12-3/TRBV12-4 TGTGCCAGCAGTTCTAGTTCTAGCGGCTCCTACAATGAGCAGTTCTTC CASSSSSSGSYNEQFF
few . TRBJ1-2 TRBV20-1 TGCAGTGCCAAGGGGGCTAACTATGGCTACACCTTC CSAKGANYGYTF
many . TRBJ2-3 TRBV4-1 TGCGCCAGCAGTCGAGGGACTTCTAGCACAGATACGCAGTATTTT CASSRGTSSTDTQYF
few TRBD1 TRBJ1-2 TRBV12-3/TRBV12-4 TGTGCCAGCAGTCCTTCGACAGGGGCCTATGGCTACACCTTC CASSPSTGAYGYTF
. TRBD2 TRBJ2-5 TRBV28 TGTGCCAGCAGCCGCCACCGACTAGCGGGAATAGAGACCCAGTACTTC CASSRHRLAGIETQYF
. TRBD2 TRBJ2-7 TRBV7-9 TGTGCCAGCAGCTTTGCTCTAGCGGGAGGCCTCGAGTACTTC CASSFALAGGLEYF
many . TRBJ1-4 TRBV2 TGTGCCAGCAGCCTGACAGGTGGTTCGGAAAAACTGTTTTTT CASSLTGGSEKLFF
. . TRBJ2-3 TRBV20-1 TGCAGTGCTAGTACTCCGGGACTTCCAACGCAGTATTTT CSASTPGLPTQYF
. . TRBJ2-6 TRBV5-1 TGCGCCAGCGATACAGGGCAGGTCCTCCCTGGGGCCAACGTCCTGACTTTC CASDTGQVLPGANVLTF
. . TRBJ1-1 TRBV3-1 TGTGCCAGCAGCCAGGGGGGGGCTGAAGCTTTCTTT CASSQGGAEAFF
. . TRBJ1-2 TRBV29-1 TGCAGCGCCAAACAGGGACCCCTCAACTATGGCTACACCTTC CSAKQGPLNYGYTF
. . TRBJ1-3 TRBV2 TGTGCCAGCAGACTTTTTACCGCGGACGAATCCTCTGGAAACACCATATATTTT CASRLFTADESSGNTIYF
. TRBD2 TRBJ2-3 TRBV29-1 TGCAGCGTTGAAGGACTAGCGGGGGGGGGTGGCACAGATACGCAGTATTTT CSVEGLAGGGGTDTQYF
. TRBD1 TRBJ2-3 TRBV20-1 TGCAGTGCTAGGACAGGGGGGAAACGCACAGATACGCAGTATTTT CSARTGGKRTDTQYF
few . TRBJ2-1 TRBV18 TGTGCCAGCTCACCGTCGCCGGGGTATGAGCAGTTCTTC CASSPSPGYEQFF
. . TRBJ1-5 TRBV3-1 TGTGCCAGCAGCCTGGGCCCTGGAATGGGTCAGCCCCAGCATTTT CASSLGPGMGQPQHF
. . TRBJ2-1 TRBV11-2 TGTGCCAGCAGCCCCCCCGACCGAAATTACAATGAGCAGTTCTTC CASSPPDRNYNEQFF
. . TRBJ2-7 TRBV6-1 TGTGCCAGCAGACTCTTGAATCGGTGGTCAAACCACCAACTAACCTACGAGCAGTACTTC CASRLLNRWSNHQLTYEQYF
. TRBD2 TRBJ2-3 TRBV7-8 TGTGCCAGCAGCTTAGCCAAGGGGGGGGGACTAGGTCGAGATACGCAGTATTTT CASSLAKGGGLGRDTQYF
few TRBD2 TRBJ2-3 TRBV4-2 TGTGCCAGCAGCCACGTCCTAGCGGGAGGGCCGAACACAGATACGCAGTATTTT CASSHVLAGGPNTDTQYF
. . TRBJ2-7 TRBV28 TGTGCCAGCAGTCCCCCGCCCCTAATTCGGGCCGAGCAGTACTTC CASSPPPLIRAEQYF